Listed below are T cell receptor beta chains from one sample, sequenced in a study of T cells in Graves' hyperthyroidism and ophthalmopathy. TCRdb reprocessed the multiplex PCR reads via MiXCR and lists one record per CDR3 protein. In the table there are about 400,000 distinct CDR3 sequences, 15% to 19% of which are singletons. The sequenced sample consisted of blood. All receptors derive from a young woman with Graves' hyperthyroidism. The CDR3 runs from the conserved cysteine through the conserved F or W. D genes are given only for firm matches. Where a row states a size, it is once, few, many or the class of an expanded clone; other rows omit it.

>many|TRBJ1-1|NA|TRBV7-2
CASSLRLRMNTEAFF
TGTGCCAGCAGCTTACGCCTAAGGATGAACACTGAAGCTTTCTTT
>many|TRBJ2-5|TRBD1|TRBV7-3
CASSRTGDETQYF
TGTGCCAGCAGCCGGACAGGGGATGAGACCCAGTACTTC
>few|TRBJ1-2|NA|TRBV5-1
CASSLGPADPGYTF
TGCGCCAGCAGCTTGGGGCCGGCGGATCCGGGCTACACCTTC
>few|TRBJ2-1|NA|TRBV5-6
CASSLGTGRDLRHNEQFF
TGTGCCAGCAGCTTGGGGACCGGACGGGATTTGAGACACAATGAGCAGTTCTTC
>NA|TRBJ2-3|NA|TRBV9
CASSSEEGLIDTQYF
TGTGCCAGCAGCTCAGAGGAGGGGCTTATAGATACGCAGTATTTT
>many|TRBJ2-1|NA|TRBV3-1
CASSLDHNEQFF
TGTGCCAGCAGCCTGGACCACAATGAGCAGTTCTTC
>NA|TRBJ2-3|NA|TRBV18
CASSPRQTTTDTQYF
TGTGCCAGCTCACCAAGACAGACGACCACAGATACGCAGTATTTT
>once|TRBJ2-4|NA|TRBV29-1
CSVAWGWRAKNIQYF
TGCAGCGTTGCCTGGGGGTGGAGGGCCAAAAACATTCAGTACTTC
>NA|TRBJ1-5|NA|TRBV27
CASSLGRYSNQPQHF
TGTGCCAGCAGTTTGGGGCGATATAGCAATCAGCCCCAGCATTTT
>few|TRBJ1-5|TRBD1|TRBV6-2/TRBV6-3
CASKAGTGWHQPQHF
TGTGCCAGCAAGGCCGGGACAGGGTGGCATCAGCCCCAGCATTTT
>few|TRBJ1-2|TRBD1|TRBV13
CASSTFPGQGANYGYTF
TGTGCCAGCAGCACGTTCCCGGGACAGGGGGCAAACTATGGCTACACCTTC
>few|TRBJ2-2|TRBD2|TRBV12-3/TRBV12-4
CASRELAGGYGELFF
TGTGCCAGCAGGGAGCTAGCGGGAGGGTACGGGGAGCTGTTTTTT
>many|TRBJ2-3|NA|TRBV5-1
CASSLGDRAPDTQYF
TGCGCCAGCAGCTTGGGGGATCGGGCACCGGATACGCAGTATTTT
>few|TRBJ2-1|NA|TRBV2
CAIVIGLLTLNEQFF
TGTGCCATAGTAATCGGACTACTGACCTTGAATGAGCAGTTCTTC
>many|TRBJ1-5|NA|TRBV3-1
CASSRAGYNQPQHF
TGTGCCAGCAGCCGGGCAGGGTACAATCAGCCCCAGCATTTT
>many|TRBJ2-1|NA|TRBV11-1
CASSLRPRRADEQFF
TGTGCCAGCAGCTTAAGACCTAGAAGGGCGGATGAGCAGTTCTTC
>NA|TRBJ1-6|NA|TRBV5-7
CASSLGVGVTDSPLHF
TGTGCCAGCAGCTTAGGGGTTGGGGTGACGGATTCACCCCTCCACTTT
>many|TRBJ2-7|TRBD2|TRBV20-1
CSARDLAGAYNEQYF
TGCAGTGCTAGAGATCTGGCGGGAGCTTATAACGAGCAGTACTTC
>few|TRBJ1-5|TRBD1|TRBV24-1
CATSDPRTGVSQPQHF
TGTGCCACCAGTGACCCCCGGACAGGGGTTTCGCAGCCCCAGCATTTT
>many|TRBJ1-3|NA|TRBV11-2
CASSTRQSSGNTIYF
TGTGCCAGCAGCACCCGACAGAGCTCTGGAAACACCATATATTTT
>NA|TRBJ2-7|NA|TRBV6-2/TRBV6-3
CASSRDAGPPYEQYF
TGTGCCAGCAGCCGGGACGCGGGACCCCCCTACGAGCAGTACTTC
>NA|TRBJ2-7|NA|TRBV18
CASSPQGIPYEQYF
TGTGCCAGCTCACCGCAGGGGATCCCCTACGAGCAGTACTTC
>many|TRBJ2-7|NA|TRBV6-1
CASTGQNYYEQYF
TGTGCCAGCACTGGACAGAATTACTACGAGCAGTACTTC
>many|TRBJ2-2|NA|TRBV5-1
CASSFPELFF
TGCGCCAGCAGTTTTCCGGAGCTGTTTTTT
>many|TRBJ2-7|NA|TRBV11-2
CASSSSTGARYEQYF
TGTGCCAGCAGCTCGTCGACAGGAGCTAGGTACGAGCAGTACTTC
>many|TRBJ1-2|TRBD1|TRBV24-1
CATSDPTRTGNYGYTF
TGTGCCACCAGTGATCCGACCCGGACAGGAAACTATGGCTACACCTTC
>NA|TRBJ1-5|NA|TRBV27
CASSLRYGRNQPQHF
TGTGCCAGCAGTTTACGGTACGGCAGAAATCAGCCCCAGCATTTT
>NA|TRBJ2-7|TRBD1|TRBV7-8
CASSLARTGKGEQYF
TGTGCCAGCAGCTTAGCCAGGACAGGCAAGGGCGAGCAGTACTTC
>few|TRBJ2-1|TRBD2|TRBV14
CASSTRGLVFDEQFF
TGTGCCAGCAGCACTCGCGGACTAGTTTTCGATGAGCAGTTCTTC